These 3 T cell receptor beta chains were all obtained from the same sample, sequenced in a study of T-cell memory formation after mild COVID-19. In TCRdb, the 5' RACE reads were re-called with MiXCR into one record per CDR3 protein. Seen here are 100,000 to 150,000 distinct CDR3 sequences, about 5.9% observed once, and the top ten hold roughly 2%. The sequenced sample consisted of PBMCs or a T cell subset sorted from them (not recorded which). These receptor sequences come from an adult woman who had mild COVID-19 (a few samples of this study predate the infection). Cell type and time point are not known.

This clonotype has a handful of counts. The V and J genes are TRBV7-9 and TRBJ2-2; no clear D gene. This CDR3 comprises 14 residues. The ends were cut back, 2 bases at V and 7 bases at J, with 11 bases in the middle. In germline, CDR1 is SEHNR, CDR2 FQNEAQ (reference sequence). CDR3 DNA sequence: TGTGCCAGCAGCTTAAGGGCGGAGAACGGGGAGCTGTTTTTT. Amino acid sequence: CASSLRAENGELFF.

The chain employs TRBV20-1 and TRBJ2-3; weak D call: TRBD2 (5 bases). CDR1 is DFQATT and CDR2 is SNEGSKA in the germline V gene (reference sequence). V was shortened by 0 bases and J by 3 bases, with 13 bases between the two germline ends. CDR3 length equals 15 residues. The CDR3 sequence: CSARDEGRTTDTQYF. DNA of the CDR3: TGCAGTGCTAGAGATGAGGGTAGGACGACAGATACGCAGTATTTT.

At least ten counts were recorded for this clonotype. The chain recombines TRBV7-2 with TRBJ2-7; 11 positions match TRBD2. Per the germline V gene, CDR1 is SGHTA and CDR2 is FQGNSA. The CDR3 is 15 residues long. V was clipped by 4 bases and J by 3 bases; unmatched bases: 5. The DNA for the CDR3 is TGTGCCAGCAGCTCCGCTGGGACTAGCGGCTACGAGCAGTACTTC. As protein: CASSSAGTSGYEQYF.